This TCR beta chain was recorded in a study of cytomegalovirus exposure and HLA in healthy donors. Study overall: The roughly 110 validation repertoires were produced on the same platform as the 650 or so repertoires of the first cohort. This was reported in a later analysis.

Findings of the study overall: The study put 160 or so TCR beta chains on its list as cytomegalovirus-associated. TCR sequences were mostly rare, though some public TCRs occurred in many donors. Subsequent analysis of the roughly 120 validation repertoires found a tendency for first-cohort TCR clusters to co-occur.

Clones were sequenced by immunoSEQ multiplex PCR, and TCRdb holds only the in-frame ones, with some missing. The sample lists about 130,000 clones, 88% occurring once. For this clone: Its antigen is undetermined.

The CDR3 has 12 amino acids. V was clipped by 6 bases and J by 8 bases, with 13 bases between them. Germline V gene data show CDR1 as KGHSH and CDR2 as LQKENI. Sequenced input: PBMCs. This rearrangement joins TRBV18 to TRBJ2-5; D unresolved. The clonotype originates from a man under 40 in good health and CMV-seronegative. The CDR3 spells CASSGDGFTQYF. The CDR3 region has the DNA TGTGCCAGCTCCGGAGACGGCTTTACCCAGTACTTC.